This T cell receptor (beta chain) was found in a study of OX40 agonist ivuxolimab in advanced cancers. Study conclusions and caveats: Clonal expansion from baseline to week 6 occurred in both CD4+ and CD8+ T cells. Partly responding patients at 0.1-3.0 mg/kg showed some of the smallest clonal expansion.

Only one count was recorded for this clone. Antigen: not known. Anyone with autoimmune disease history or systemic immunosuppression was excluded. The CDR3 sequence is 15 residues long. In germline, CDR1 is MDHEN, CDR2 SYDVKM. J gave up 4 bases and V 5 bases, and 9 bases lay outside the gene matches. TCRdb keeps only in-frame clones here, not all; method: immunoSEQ multiplex PCR. The sample includes fewer than 45,000 clones, around 87% of them seen just once. The chain employs TRBV28 and TRBJ2-7; 9 bases fit TRBD1. Sequencing was performed on CD4+ or CD8+ T cells sorted from blood, taken in a trial of the OX40 agonist ivuxolimab. This clonotype was sampled from an adult with an advanced solid tumor such as melanoma, head and neck, liver or kidney cancer. The CDR3 reads CASSPTGQGQYEQYF. DNA of the CDR3: TGTGCCAGCAGTCCTACGGGACAGGGTCAATACGAGCAGTACTTC.